The table lists the clone carrying this T cell receptor beta chain with a few counts. Its target is unknown. This sample is part of a study of T cells in Graves' hyperthyroidism and ophthalmopathy. Trimming took off 3 bases at V and 3 bases at J, with 6 bases between the two ends. Per germline, CDR1 MDHEN and CDR2 SYDVKM. The CDR3 spans 13 residues. RNA transcripts gave rise to amplified TCR beta CDR3 regions. The TCR CDR3 was amplified in a first-round RT-PCR using the HTBI primer set. TCRdb passed the multiplex PCR reads through MiXCR, listing each CDR3 protein once. The sample lists more than 500,000 distinct CDR3 sequences, roughly 15% seen once, with approximately 30% in the top ten. Patients having uncontrolled infection, another autoimmune disease, pregnancy or lactation were not included. The study's findings and limits: Ophthalmopathy was distinguished from stable hyperthyroidism by 13 V-J signatures.

The source is a woman aged 25-40 years with Graves' ophthalmopathy. The sequencing input was blood. V is TRBV28 and J is TRBJ1-5; D is unresolved. The CDR3 protein is CASSFDFNQPQHF. DNA for the CDR3: TGTGCCAGCAGTTTCGACTTCAATCAGCCCCAGCATTTT.